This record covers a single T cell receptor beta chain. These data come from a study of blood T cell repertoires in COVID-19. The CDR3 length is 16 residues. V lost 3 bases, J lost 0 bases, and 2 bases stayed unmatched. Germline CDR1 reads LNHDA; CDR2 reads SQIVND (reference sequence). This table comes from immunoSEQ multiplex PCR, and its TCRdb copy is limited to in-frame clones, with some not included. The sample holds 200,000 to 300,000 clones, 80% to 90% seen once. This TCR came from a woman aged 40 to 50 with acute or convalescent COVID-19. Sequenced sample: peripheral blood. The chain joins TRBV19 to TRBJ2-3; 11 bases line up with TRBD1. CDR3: CASSIGTGGSTDTQYF. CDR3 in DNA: TGTGCCAGTAGTATTGGGACAGGGGGTAGCACAGATACGCAGTATTTT. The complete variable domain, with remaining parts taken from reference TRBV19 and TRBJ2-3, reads DGGITQSPKYLFRKEGQNVTLSCEQNLNHDAMYWYRQDPGQGLRLIYYSQIVNDFQKGDIAEGYSVSREKKESFPLTVTSAQKNPTAFYLCASSIGTGGSTDTQYFGPGTRLTVL.